Sequencing of this T cell receptor (beta chain) was carried out in a study of Graves' ophthalmopathy and Graves' hyperthyroidism. Study observations and caveats: As the model predicted ophthalmopathy progression, it achieved a sensitivity of 70% to 71% and a specificity of approximately 72%.

The study recruited hyperthyroidism patients aged 18 to 65 who were newly diagnosed, under 2 months' duration. The PBMCs had their origin in 7.5 to 10 ml of fresh peripheral blood. On this clonotype: The antigen is undetermined.

The V and J ends lost 4 bases and 5 bases respectively, with 15 bases between them. Germline V gene lookup returns CDR1 MNHNS and CDR2 SASEGT. The CDR3 extends over 14 amino acids. Amplifying from RNA transcripts, the study obtained TCR beta CDR3 regions. Amplification began with first-round RT-PCR using HTBI primers, then second-round multiplex PCR was performed. A single record per CDR3 protein comes from TCRdb applying MiXCR to the multiplex PCR reads. The sample has 400,000 or so distinct CDR3 sequences, about 15% seen once. The receptor's source is an adult woman with stable Graves' hyperthyroidism. J is TRBJ2-7 and V is TRBV6-1; D unresolved. The sequenced material came from peripheral blood. CDR3 in DNA: TGTGCCAGCAGTGTCGTCACAACAATTAACGAGCAGTACTTC. Translating it yields CASSVVTTINEQYF.